This is a list of T cell receptor beta chains from one sample in a study of blood T cells in healthy people across ages. TCRdb re-analysed the 5' RACE reads in MiXCR, keeping a single row per CDR3 protein. This table holds hundreds of thousands of distinct CDR3 sequences, 20% to 25% found once. The sequenced sample consisted of blood. The receptors originated from a man between 65 and 85 years old in good health. Both conserved end residues are part of each CDR3. D genes are given only for firm matches. Some rows have no size entry. The others give once, few or many, or a class for an expanded clone.

V gene	D gene	clone size	J gene	CDR3 DNA	CDR3 protein
TRBV3-1	TRBD2	-	TRBJ2-7	TGTGCCAGCAGCCAACTAGCGGGGACCTACGAGCAGTACTTC	CASSQLAGTYEQYF
TRBV5-1	-	few	TRBJ1-2	TGCGCCAGCAGCCCAATGACCGGGACGGGCGTATATGGCTACACCTTC	CASSPMTGTGVYGYTF
TRBV4-3	-	few	TRBJ2-1	TGCGCCAGCAGCCAAGATTGGCGAGCGTTCAGCTCCTACAATGAGCAGTTCTTC	CASSQDWRAFSSYNEQFF
TRBV29-1	TRBD1	-	TRBJ2-4	TGCAGCGTTGGTCCCAGGGGGCACAACATTCAGTACTTC	CSVGPRGHNIQYF
TRBV29-1	-	few	TRBJ1-2	TGCAGCGTTGAAGATCCCCGGGGATCGGGCTATGGCTACACCTTC	CSVEDPRGSGYGYTF
TRBV24-1	-	-	TRBJ1-2	TGTGCCACCAGTGCGGACGGGAACTATGGCTACACCTTC	CATSADGNYGYTF
TRBV28	-	-	TRBJ2-1	TGTGCCAGCAGTTCATCCCAGAGGGGTTGGGAATACTTC	CASSSSQRGWEYF
TRBV5-6	-	-	TRBJ1-3	TGTGCCAGCAACTTGGGCAGCTCTGGAAACACCATATATTTT	CASNLGSSGNTIYF
TRBV28	-	few	TRBJ2-7	TGTGCCAGCAGTTTCCTCAACTACGAGCAGTACTTC	CASSFLNYEQYF
TRBV6-1	-	once	TRBJ2-1	TGTGCCAGCAGTGAAGGGGGGGCAATCTACAATGAGCAGTTCTTC	CASSEGGAIYNEQFF
TRBV29-1	-	-	TRBJ1-2	TGCAGCGTTGAGCGTAGGGACAAGGGCTACACCTTC	CSVERRDKGYTF
TRBV3-1	TRBD2	-	TRBJ2-1	TGTGCCAGCAGCCAAGATTTCGGGAGGCACAATGAGCAGTTCTTC	CASSQDFGRHNEQFF
TRBV4-3	TRBD2	-	TRBJ2-5	TGCGCCAGCAGCCAGCTGTTTTTAGCGGGAGTCCTAGGACAAGAGACCCAGTACTTC	CASSQLFLAGVLGQETQYF
TRBV12-3/TRBV12-4	-	few	TRBJ1-5	TGTGCCAGCAGCCCCCGGGGGCTCAATCAGCCCCAGCATTTT	CASSPRGLNQPQHF
TRBV20-1	TRBD2	few	TRBJ2-1	TGCAGTGCTGGTGAAGTAGGACTAGCGGGGGTAAAGGAGCAGTTCTTC	CSAGEVGLAGVKEQFF
TRBV9	-	few	TRBJ1-6	TGTGCCAGCAGCGACGGGACTTTAAATTCACCCCTCCACTTT	CASSDGTLNSPLHF
TRBV9	-	-	TRBJ2-5	TGTGCCAGCAGTCGCTCTCTTAGCAAGCGGAAACCCCAGGAGACCCAGTACTTC	CASSRSLSKRKPQETQYF
TRBV6-6	-	once	TRBJ2-5	TGTGCCGGCACCCCAGAGGCGGGGGAGACCCAGTACTTC	CAGTPEAGETQYF
TRBV5-5	TRBD1	-	TRBJ1-1	TGTGCCAGCAGCTTGGGGGACAGATATTACACTGAAGCTTTCTTT	CASSLGDRYYTEAFF
TRBV5-1	TRBD2	-	TRBJ2-3	TGCGCCAGCAGCAGCGCTAGCGGGACGGGAGATACGCAGTATTTT	CASSSASGTGDTQYF
TRBV5-6	TRBD1	few	TRBJ2-2	TGTGCCAGCAGCTTCGGGACAGGGATGAACACCGGGGAGCTGTTTTTT	CASSFGTGMNTGELFF
TRBV11-2	-	many	TRBJ2-3	TGTGCCAGCAGCTCCCTACTAGGTCTCACCTGGGGGTCGACAGATACGCAGTATTTT	CASSSLLGLTWGSTDTQYF
TRBV12-3/TRBV12-4	TRBD1	few	TRBJ1-1	TGTGCCAGCAGGCGGACAGGGGAAAACACTGAAGCTTTCTTT	CASRRTGENTEAFF
TRBV5-1	TRBD1	few	TRBJ2-5	TGCGCCAGCAGCTTCACAGGACAGGGGGTGAATACCCAGTACTTC	CASSFTGQGVNTQYF
TRBV4-3	TRBD2	few	TRBJ2-3	TGCGCCAGCAGCCAAGATAGGGGACTAGAGACAGATACGCAGTATTTT	CASSQDRGLETDTQYF
TRBV18	-	few	TRBJ1-1	TGTGCCAGCTCACCAAGACCACAGGGCGGGAACACTGAAGCTTTCTTT	CASSPRPQGGNTEAFF
TRBV18	-	-	TRBJ2-5	TGTGCCAGCTCACCATCGTCAGGGCAAGAGACCCAGTACTTC	CASSPSSGQETQYF
TRBV5-1	-	-	TRBJ2-5	TGCGCCAGCAGCCCTAGAACCCAAGAGACCCAGTACTTC	CASSPRTQETQYF
TRBV7-9	-	-	TRBJ1-4	TGTGCCAGCAGCTTCCCTTCTACAACTAATGAAAAACTGTTTTTT	CASSFPSTTNEKLFF
TRBV6-1	-	-	TRBJ1-4	TGTGCCAGCAGTGACCCGGGGAGGGGCAATGAAAAACTGTTTTTT	CASSDPGRGNEKLFF
TRBV30	-	few	TRBJ1-6	TGTGCCTGGAGTGCTCAGGGCCACGCACCCCTCCACTTT	CAWSAQGHAPLHF
TRBV19	-	-	TRBJ1-1	TGTGCCAGTAGTACACCTCCAGGGCGCGCTGAAGCTTTCTTT	CASSTPPGRAEAFF
TRBV12-3/TRBV12-4	-	few	TRBJ2-2	TGTGCCAGCAGTTTAAGGGGTTACTGGGCGAACACCGGGGAGCTGTTTTTT	CASSLRGYWANTGELFF